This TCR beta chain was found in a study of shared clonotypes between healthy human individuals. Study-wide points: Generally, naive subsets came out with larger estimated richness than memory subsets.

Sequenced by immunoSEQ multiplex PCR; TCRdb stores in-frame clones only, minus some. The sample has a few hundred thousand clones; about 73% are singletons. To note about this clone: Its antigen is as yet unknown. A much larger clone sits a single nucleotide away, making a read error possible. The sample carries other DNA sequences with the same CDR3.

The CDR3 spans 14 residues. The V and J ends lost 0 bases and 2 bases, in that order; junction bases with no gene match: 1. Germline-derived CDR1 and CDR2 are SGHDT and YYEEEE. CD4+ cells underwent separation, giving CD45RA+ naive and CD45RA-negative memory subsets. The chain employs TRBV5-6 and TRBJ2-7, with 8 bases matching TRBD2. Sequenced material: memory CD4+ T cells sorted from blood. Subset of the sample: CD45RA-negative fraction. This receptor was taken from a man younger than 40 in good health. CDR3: CASSLAGGPYEQYF. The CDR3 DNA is TGTGCCAGCAGCTTGGCGGGAGGGCCCTACGAGCAGTACTTC.